This T cell receptor beta chain was sequenced for a study of blood T cell repertoires in COVID-19. For the study at large: The study drew acute and convalescent COVID-19 samples from the United States, Italy and Spain. The analysed material was cDNA or gDNA that came from T cells, B-cell-depleted T cells, or PBMCs.

Per the authors' pipeline: Amplified reference gene primers provided the basis for estimating nucleated cell counts. Clones were sequenced by immunoSEQ multiplex PCR, and TCRdb holds only the in-frame ones, with some missing. The V and J calls and clone size are taken from that table; D and trimming were inferred from the DNA. The data hold tens of thousands of clones, with approximately 83% observed a single time. This CDR3 has 14 residues. Looked up from germline, CDR1 is SEHNR and CDR2 is FQNEAQ (reference sequence). The ends lost 2 bases at V and 6 bases at J; junction bases unmatched: 4. Those enrolled in Seattle joined during active infection and were followed longitudinally afterward.

The chain joins TRBV7-9 to TRBJ2-3; the match to TRBD2 covers 8 bases. The sequenced sample was peripheral blood. The clonotype originates from a woman aged 80 or older with COVID-19, enrolled during active disease. The CDR3: CASSLNLAGDTQYF. Written as DNA, the CDR3 is TGTGCCAGCAGCTTAAATTTAGCGGGGGATACGCAGTATTTT.